Listed here are 4 T cell receptor beta chains from one sample, sequenced in a study of T cell responses to AZD1222 COVID-19 vaccine. Clones were read by immunoSEQ multiplex PCR, and TCRdb kept only the in-frame ones, dropping some. The sample has around 170,000 clones, 90% seen once. The sample here was peripheral blood, taken on day 0 of AZD1222 vaccination. The receptor set was obtained from an adult in good health.

The chain links TRBV11-3 to TRBJ2-3; TRBD1 matches at 8 bases. This CDR3 is 15 amino acids long. V shed 4 bases, J shed 0 bases, and the junction held 3 bases outside the gene matches. CDR1 and CDR2 (germline): SGHNT, YENEEA. The CDR3 here is CASSSRQGSTDTQYF. The CDR3 DNA is TGTGCCAGCAGCTCTAGACAGGGGAGCACAGATACGCAGTATTTT.

The V call is TRBV20-1, the J call TRBJ2-5; the match to TRBD1 covers 7 bases. J was trimmed by 5 bases and V by 3 bases; bases with no gene match: 15. Germline CDR1 reads DFQATT; CDR2 reads SNEGSKA (reference sequence). This CDR3 contains 16 residues. In DNA form, the CDR3 reads TGCAGTGCTAGTGGGCTTGCAGGGGGTCGTCGGGAGACCCAGTACTTC. This codes for CSASGLAGGRRETQYF.

The rearrangement uses TRBV5-8 and TRBJ1-2, with 7 nucleotides matching TRBD1. The CDR3 sequence is 18 residues long. From germline, CDR1 is SGHTS and CDR2 YDEGEE. J gave up 0 bases and V 1 base, and 12 bases lay outside the gene matches. As DNA, the CDR3 is TGTGCCAGCAGCTTGTTCTGGGCAGGGGGTTTTACTAACTATGGCTACACCTTC. Its protein is CASSLFWAGGFTNYGYTF.

This rearrangement joins TRBV19 to TRBJ1-6, with TRBD1 identical over 8 bases. The CDR3 totals 16 residues. Germline lookup yields CDR1 LNHDA and CDR2 SQIVND (reference sequence). After removal of 3 bases from V and 5 bases from J, the junction contained 6 bases not matched to a gene. This CDR3 reads CASSILGTGNNSPLHF. CDR3 nucleotide sequence: TGTGCCAGTAGTATTCTAGGGACAGGCAATAATTCACCCCTCCACTTT.